This TCR beta chain derives from a study of T cells in Graves' hyperthyroidism and ophthalmopathy. A word on this clonotype: The antigen is not known.

Any patient presenting with uncontrolled infection, other autoimmune disease, pregnancy or lactation was left out. Using less than 12 ml of fresh peripheral blood, PBMCs were prepared. Using RNA transcripts as the source, TCR beta CDR3 regions were amplified. The HTBI primer set served for first-round RT-PCR of the TCR CDR3. MiXCR, run by TCRdb on the multiplex PCR reads, gives a single entry per CDR3 protein. The table has more than 600,000 distinct CDR3 sequences, over 15% seen once; the top ten hold roughly 8%. CDR3 length: 18 amino acids. From germline, CDR1 is MDHEN and CDR2 SYDVKM. Unmatched junction bases numbered 13, after V lost 6 bases and J lost 5 bases. Study results and caveats: In simple terms, a model built on 13 V-J features told ophthalmopathy apart from stable hyperthyroidism.

The chain recombines TRBV28 with TRBJ2-5; 15 bases fit TRBD2. This sequence was found in a young man with Graves' hyperthyroidism. The material sequenced was blood. CDR3 nucleotides: TGTGCCAGCAGCCCGCCGGGACTAGCGGGAGGACCATCGGAGACCCAGTACTTC. Translated: CASSPPGLAGGPSETQYF.